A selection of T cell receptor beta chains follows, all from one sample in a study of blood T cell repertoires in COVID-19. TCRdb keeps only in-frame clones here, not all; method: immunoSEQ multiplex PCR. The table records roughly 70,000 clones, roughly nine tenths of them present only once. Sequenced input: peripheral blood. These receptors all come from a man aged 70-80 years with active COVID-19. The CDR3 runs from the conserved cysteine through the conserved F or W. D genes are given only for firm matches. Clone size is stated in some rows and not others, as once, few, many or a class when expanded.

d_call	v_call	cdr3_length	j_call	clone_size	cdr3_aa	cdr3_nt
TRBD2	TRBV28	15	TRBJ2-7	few	CASSPPSGRANEQYF	TGTGCCAGCAGCCCCCCTAGCGGGAGGGCCAATGAGCAGTACTTC
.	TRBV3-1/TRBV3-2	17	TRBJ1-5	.	CASSQTGRVGRNQPQHF	TGTGCCAGCAGCCAAACAGGCAGGGTTGGGCGCAATCAGCCCCAGCATTTT
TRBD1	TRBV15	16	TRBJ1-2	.	CATSRDGDRGRRGYTF	TGTGCCACCAGCAGAGATGGGGACAGGGGGCGCCGGGGCTACACCTTC
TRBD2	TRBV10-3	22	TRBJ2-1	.	CAIATTGGARTSGRGSHNEQFF	TGTGCCATAGCCACAACAGGGGGCGCGAGGACTAGCGGGAGGGGGTCCCACAATGAGCAGTTCTTC
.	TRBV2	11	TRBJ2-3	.	CASRVRDTQYF	TGTGCCAGCAGGGTTCGGGATACGCAGTATTTT
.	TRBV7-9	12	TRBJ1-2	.	CASSPRAEGYTF	TGTGCCAGCAGCCCGCGGGCCGAGGGCTACACCTTC
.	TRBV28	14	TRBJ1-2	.	CASTPSLARLGYTF	TGTGCCAGCACCCCCTCGCTCGCCCGACTGGGCTACACCTTC
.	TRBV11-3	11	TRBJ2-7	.	CASSLVSGQYF	TGTGCCAGCAGCTTAGTATCAGGACAGTACTTC
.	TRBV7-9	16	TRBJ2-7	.	CASSPRGSGSSYEQYF	TGTGCCAGCAGCCCCCGGGGTAGCGGAAGCTCCTACGAGCAGTACTTC
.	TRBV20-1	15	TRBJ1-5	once	CSASLWGEGNQPQHF	TGCAGTGCCAGTCTATGGGGGGAAGGCAATCAGCCCCAGCATTTT
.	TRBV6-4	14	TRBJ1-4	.	CASSDSGQNEKLFF	TGTGCCAGCAGTGACTCCGGACAGAATGAAAAACTGTTTTTT
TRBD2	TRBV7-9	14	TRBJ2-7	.	CASSLGLAGPRAYF	TGTGCCAGCAGCTTAGGACTAGCGGGCCCCCGGGCGTACTTC
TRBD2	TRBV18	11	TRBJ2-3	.	CASSGGDTQYF	TGTGCCAGCTCCGGGGGGGATACGCAGTATTTT
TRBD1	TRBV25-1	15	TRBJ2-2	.	CASSGDRDLTGELFF	TGTGCCAGCAGTGGGGACAGAGACCTCACCGGGGAGCTGTTTTTT
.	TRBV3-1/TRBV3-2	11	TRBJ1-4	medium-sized	CASQGPEKLFF	TGTGCCAGCCAGGGCCCGGAAAAACTGTTTTTT
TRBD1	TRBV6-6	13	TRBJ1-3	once	CATIGQGARTIYF	TGTGCCACCATCGGGCAGGGGGCTAGAACCATATATTTT
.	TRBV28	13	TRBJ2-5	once	CASRGALGETQYF	TGTGCCAGCAGGGGGGCCCTAGGGGAGACCCAGTACTTC
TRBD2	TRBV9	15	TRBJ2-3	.	CASHRLAGDPDTQYF	TGTGCCAGCCATAGACTAGCGGGAGACCCAGATACGCAGTATTTT
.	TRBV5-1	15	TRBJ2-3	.	CASSLWGSGQDTQYF	TGCGCCAGCAGCCTTTGGGGTAGCGGACAAGATACGCAGTATTTT
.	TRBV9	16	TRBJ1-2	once	CASSVRAFGENYGYTF	TGTGCCAGCAGCGTACGAGCCTTCGGGGAGAACTATGGCTACACCTTC
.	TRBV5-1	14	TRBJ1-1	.	CASSLAGPEGEAFF	TGCGCCAGCAGCTTGGCCGGACCGGAGGGGGAAGCTTTCTTT
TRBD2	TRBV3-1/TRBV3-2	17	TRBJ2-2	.	CASSQGTSGRGTGELFF	TGTGCCAGCAGCCAGGGGACTAGCGGGAGGGGAACCGGGGAGCTGTTTTTT
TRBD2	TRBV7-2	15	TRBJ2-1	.	CASSLRRLAIGEQFF	TGTGCCAGCAGCTTAAGGCGACTAGCGATTGGTGAGCAGTTCTTC
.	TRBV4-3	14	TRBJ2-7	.	CASSQGFQGNEQYF	TGCGCCAGCAGCCAAGGGTTCCAGGGAAACGAGCAGTACTTC
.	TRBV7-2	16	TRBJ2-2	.	CAGRPWVGGSTGELFF	TGTGCCGGACGACCTTGGGTGGGGGGAAGCACCGGGGAGCTGTTTTTT
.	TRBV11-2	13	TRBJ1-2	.	CASSLGPAGGYTF	TGTGCCAGCAGCTTAGGGCCCGCAGGGGGCTACACCTTC
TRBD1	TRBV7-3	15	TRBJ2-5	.	CASSPDRGYQETQYF	TGTGCCAGCAGCCCCGACAGGGGGTACCAAGAGACCCAGTACTTC
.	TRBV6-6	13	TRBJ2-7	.	CASSYGRAYEQYF	TGTGCCAGCAGTTACGGGCGGGCCTACGAGCAGTACTTC
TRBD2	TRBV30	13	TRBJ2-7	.	CASMGGGTYEQYF	TGTGCCTCCATGGGGGGAGGGACCTACGAGCAGTACTTC
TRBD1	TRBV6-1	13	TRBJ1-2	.	CASSDRDRGGYTF	TGTGCCAGCAGTGACCGGGACAGGGGTGGCTACACCTTC
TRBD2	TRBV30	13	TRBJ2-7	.	CAWKVAGGPGQYF	TGTGCCTGGAAGGTGGCGGGAGGGCCTGGGCAGTACTTC
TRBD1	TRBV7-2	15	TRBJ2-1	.	CASTPSAQGVNEQFF	TGTGCCAGCACCCCCTCGGCACAGGGGGTCAATGAGCAGTTCTTC
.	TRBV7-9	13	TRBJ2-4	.	CASSQLGGDIQYF	TGTGCCAGCAGCCAATTAGGGGGGGACATTCAGTACTTC
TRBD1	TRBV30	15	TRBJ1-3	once	CAWSQGTEAGNTIYF	TGTGCCTGGAGCCAAGGGACAGAAGCTGGAAACACCATATATTTT
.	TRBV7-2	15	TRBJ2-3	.	CASRRGLRDGDTQYF	TGTGCCAGCAGGAGGGGCCTGCGGGACGGAGATACGCAGTATTTT
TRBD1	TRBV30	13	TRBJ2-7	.	CAWSWTGGYEQYF	TGTGCCTGGAGTTGGACAGGGGGCTACGAGCAGTACTTC
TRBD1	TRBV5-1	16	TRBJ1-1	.	CASSLARDRGGTEAFF	TGCGCCAGCAGCTTGGCCCGGGACAGGGGTGGCACTGAAGCTTTCTTT
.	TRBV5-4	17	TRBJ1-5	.	CASSSGGLGPSNQPQHF	TGTGCCAGCAGCTCTGGGGGCTTGGGTCCTAGCAATCAGCCCCAGCATTTT
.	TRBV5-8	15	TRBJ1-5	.	CASSLVGRPDQPQHF	TGTGCCAGCAGCTTGGTGGGGCGCCCCGATCAGCCCCAGCATTTT
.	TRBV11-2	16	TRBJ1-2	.	CASSPRGGRATYGYTF	TGTGCCAGCAGCCCCCGCGGGGGACGGGCCACCTATGGCTACACCTTC
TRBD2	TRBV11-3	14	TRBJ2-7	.	CASSLLAGVREQYF	TGTGCCAGCAGCCTTCTAGCGGGAGTAAGGGAGCAGTACTTC
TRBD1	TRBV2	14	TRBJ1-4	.	CASRGTGSNEKLFF	TGTGCCAGCAGGGGGACAGGGTCGAATGAAAAACTGTTTTTT
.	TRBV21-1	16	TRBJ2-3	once	CASPVCGFPSTDTQYF	TGTGCCAGCCCAGTGTGCGGTTTTCCTAGCACAGATACGCAGTATTTT
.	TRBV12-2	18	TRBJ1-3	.	CARAWGPTRPLSGNTIYF	TGTGCAAGAGCCTGGGGCCCCACCAGGCCACTCTCTGGAAACACCATATATTTT
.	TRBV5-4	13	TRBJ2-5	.	CASSLVGKETQYF	TGTGCCAGCAGCTTGGTTGGCAAAGAGACCCAGTACTTC
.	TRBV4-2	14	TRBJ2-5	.	CASSQELGGETQYF	TGTGCCAGCAGCCAAGAGCTGGGGGGAGAGACCCAGTACTTC
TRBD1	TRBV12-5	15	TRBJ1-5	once	CASAPGTVSNQPQHF	TGTGCTAGTGCCCCCGGGACAGTTAGCAATCAGCCCCAGCATTTT
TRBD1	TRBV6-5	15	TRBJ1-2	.	CASRRTGGNLSGYTF	TGTGCCAGCCGAAGGACAGGGGGCAACCTATCTGGCTACACCTTC
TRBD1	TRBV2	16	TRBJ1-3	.	CASSGNRGSSGNTIYF	TGTGCCAGCAGTGGGAACAGGGGGTCCTCTGGAAACACCATATATTTT